This paragraph covers one TCR beta chain sequence. The antigen is unknown. This entry is derived from a study of cytomegalovirus exposure and HLA in healthy donors. Germline-derived CDR1 and CDR2 are SGDLS and YYNGEE. The CDR3 runs to 14 residues. V lost 4 bases to trimming and J lost 8 bases, with 13 bases between them. Study-wide results and caveats: Sequencing depth roughly uniform across donors was assumed in presence/absence analyses.

The PCR contained 60 Vbeta and 13 Jbeta primers. Here immunoSEQ multiplex PCR was the method, and the copy in TCRdb shows in-frame clones only, minus some. The data show about 130,000 clones, just under 85% seen once. Input material: PBMCs. The source of this sequence is a boy younger than 10 in good health and CMV-seronegative. The chain has TRBV9 and TRBJ1-6; D call uncertain. CDR3 in DNA: TGTGCCAGCAGCCTCGCGGCCAGCCATTCACCCCTCCACTTT. Translating gives CASSLAASHSPLHF.